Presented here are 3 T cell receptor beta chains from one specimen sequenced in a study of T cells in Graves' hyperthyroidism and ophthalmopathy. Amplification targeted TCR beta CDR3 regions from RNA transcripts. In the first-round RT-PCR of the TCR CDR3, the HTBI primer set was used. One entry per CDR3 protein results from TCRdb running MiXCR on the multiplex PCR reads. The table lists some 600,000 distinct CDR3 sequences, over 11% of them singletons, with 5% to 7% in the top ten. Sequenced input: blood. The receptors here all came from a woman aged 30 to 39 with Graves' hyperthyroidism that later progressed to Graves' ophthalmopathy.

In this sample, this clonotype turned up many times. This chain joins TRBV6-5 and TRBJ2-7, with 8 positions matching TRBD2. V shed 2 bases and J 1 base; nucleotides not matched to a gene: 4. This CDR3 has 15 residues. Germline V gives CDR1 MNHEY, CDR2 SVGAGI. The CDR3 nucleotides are TGTGCCAGCAGTTACCTGCTAGCGGGTTCCTACGAGCAGTACTTC. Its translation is CASSYLLAGSYEQYF.

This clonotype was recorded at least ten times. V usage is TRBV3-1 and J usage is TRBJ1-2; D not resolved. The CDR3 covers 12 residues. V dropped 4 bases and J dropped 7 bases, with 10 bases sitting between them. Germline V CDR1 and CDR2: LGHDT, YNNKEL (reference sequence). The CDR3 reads CASSPWMPGYTF. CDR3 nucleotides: TGTGCCAGCAGCCCATGGATGCCTGGCTACACCTTC.

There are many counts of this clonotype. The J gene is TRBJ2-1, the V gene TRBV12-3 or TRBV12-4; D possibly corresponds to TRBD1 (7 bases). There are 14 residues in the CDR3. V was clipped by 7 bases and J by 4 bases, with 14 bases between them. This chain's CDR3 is CASTQGGAYNEQFF. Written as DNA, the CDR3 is TGTGCCAGCACCCAGGGGGGCGCTTACAATGAGCAGTTCTTC.